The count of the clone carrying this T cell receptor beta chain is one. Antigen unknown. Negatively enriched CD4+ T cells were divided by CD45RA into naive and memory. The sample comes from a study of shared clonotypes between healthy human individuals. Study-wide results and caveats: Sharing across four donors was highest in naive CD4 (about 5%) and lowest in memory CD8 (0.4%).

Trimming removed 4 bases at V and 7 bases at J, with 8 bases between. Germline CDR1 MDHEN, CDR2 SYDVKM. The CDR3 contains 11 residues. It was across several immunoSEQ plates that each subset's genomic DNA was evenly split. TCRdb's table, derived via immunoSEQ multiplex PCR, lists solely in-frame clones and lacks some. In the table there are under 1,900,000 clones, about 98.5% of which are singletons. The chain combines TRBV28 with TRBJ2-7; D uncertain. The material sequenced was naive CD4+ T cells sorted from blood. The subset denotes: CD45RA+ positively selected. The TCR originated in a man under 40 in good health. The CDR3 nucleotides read TGTGCCAGCAGTTCTCTCCCGGAGCAGTACTTC. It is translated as CASSSLPEQYF.